These T cell receptor beta chains were read from a single sample in a study of yellow fever vaccine responses in identical twins. TCRdb re-analysed the RT-PCR reads in MiXCR, keeping a single row per CDR3 protein. Here the sample spans about 4,500 distinct CDR3 sequences, 85% to 90% being singletons. Sequenced here: T cells from blood (PBMCs), unsorted or a sorted subset (not recorded which), sampled before or after yellow fever vaccination (not recorded which). These receptors were obtained from a woman between 18 and 29 years old who received the yellow fever vaccine. CDR3s include the opening cysteine and the closing phenylalanine or tryptophan.

V gene,CDR3 protein
TRBV9,CASRVASTGELFF
TRBV28,CASSIRDWWYF
TRBV28,CASSSGLADTGELFF
TRBV6-5,CASSSPGLHYNEQFF
TRBV21-1,CASSNTGTGVFVAKNIQYF
TRBV11-3,CASSLESGRAGTDTQYF
TRBV28,CASSRTSGSYEQYF
TRBV4-1,CASSPGHHSPLHF
TRBV18,CASSPERAYEQYF
TRBV6-1,CASSRKPGQYNEQYF
TRBV29-1,CSVEETGTYEQYF